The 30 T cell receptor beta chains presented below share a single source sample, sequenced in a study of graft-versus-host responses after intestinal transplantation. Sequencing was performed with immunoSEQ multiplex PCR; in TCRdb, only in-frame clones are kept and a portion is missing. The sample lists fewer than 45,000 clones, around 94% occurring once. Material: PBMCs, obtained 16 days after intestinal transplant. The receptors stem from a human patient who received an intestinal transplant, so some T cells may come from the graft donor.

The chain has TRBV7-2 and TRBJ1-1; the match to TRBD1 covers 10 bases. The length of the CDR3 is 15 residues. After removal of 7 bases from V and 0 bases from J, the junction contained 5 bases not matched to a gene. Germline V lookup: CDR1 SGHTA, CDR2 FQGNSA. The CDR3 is CASTRQGALNTEAFF. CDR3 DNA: TGTGCCAGCACCCGACAGGGGGCCTTGAACACTGAAGCTTTCTTT.

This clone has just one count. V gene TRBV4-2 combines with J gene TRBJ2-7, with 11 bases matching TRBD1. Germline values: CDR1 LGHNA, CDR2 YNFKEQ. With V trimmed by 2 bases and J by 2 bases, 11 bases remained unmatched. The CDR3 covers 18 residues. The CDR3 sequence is CASSQLHTGTGGTYEQYF. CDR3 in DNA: TGTGCCAGCAGCCAATTACATACCGGGACAGGGGGAACCTACGAGCAGTACTTC.

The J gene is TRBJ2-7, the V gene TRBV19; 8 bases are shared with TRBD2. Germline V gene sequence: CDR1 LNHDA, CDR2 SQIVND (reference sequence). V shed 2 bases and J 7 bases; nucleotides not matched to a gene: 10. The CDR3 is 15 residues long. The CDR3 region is CASSITRAGEKEQYF. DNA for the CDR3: TGTGCCAGTAGTATAACCCGAGCGGGAGAGAAGGAGCAGTACTTC.

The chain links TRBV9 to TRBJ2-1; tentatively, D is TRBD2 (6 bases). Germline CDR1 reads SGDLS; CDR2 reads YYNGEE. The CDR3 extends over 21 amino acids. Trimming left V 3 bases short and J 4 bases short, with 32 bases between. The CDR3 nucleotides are TGTGCCAGCAGCGATCGCCCCCTGGGCCGTGCAGAGCGGGCCAGATACAATGAGCAGTTCTTC. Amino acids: CASSDRPLGRAERARYNEQFF.

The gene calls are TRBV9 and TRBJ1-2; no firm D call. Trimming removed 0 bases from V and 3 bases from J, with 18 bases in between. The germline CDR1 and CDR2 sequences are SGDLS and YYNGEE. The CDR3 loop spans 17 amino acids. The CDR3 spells CASSVASHTDIHYGYTF. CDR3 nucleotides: TGTGCCAGCAGCGTAGCTAGTCACACTGACATTCACTATGGCTACACCTTC.

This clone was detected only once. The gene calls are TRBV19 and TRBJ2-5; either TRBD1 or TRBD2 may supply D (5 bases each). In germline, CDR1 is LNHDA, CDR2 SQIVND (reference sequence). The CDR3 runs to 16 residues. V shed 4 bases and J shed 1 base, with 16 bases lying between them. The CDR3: CASSKITHGAQETQYF. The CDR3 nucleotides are TGTGCCAGTAGTAAAATAACACACGGGGCCCAAGAGACCCAGTACTTC.

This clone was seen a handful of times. The CDR3 DNA reads as TGCGCCAGCAGCCCGGACAGGACGAACACCGGGGAGCTGTTTTTT. This sequence encodes CASSPDRTNTGELFF. The J gene is TRBJ2-2, the V gene TRBV4-3, with TRBD1 matching over 7 bases. CDR1 and CDR2 from the germline V gene are LGHNA and YSLEER. The CDR3 consists of 15 residues. V gave up 4 bases and J gave up 0 bases; unmatched junction bases: 2.

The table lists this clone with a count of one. The CDR3 coding sequence is TGTGCCAGCCACCTCGCGGGCACGAACACCGGGGAGCTGTTTTTT. This codes for CASHLAGTNTGELFF. This sequence joins TRBV19 and TRBJ2-2, with TRBD2 as a possible D gene (5 bases). The CDR3 spans 15 residues. Germline values: CDR1 LNHDA, CDR2 SQIVND (reference sequence). Trimming removed 9 bases at V and 0 bases at J, with 14 bases between.

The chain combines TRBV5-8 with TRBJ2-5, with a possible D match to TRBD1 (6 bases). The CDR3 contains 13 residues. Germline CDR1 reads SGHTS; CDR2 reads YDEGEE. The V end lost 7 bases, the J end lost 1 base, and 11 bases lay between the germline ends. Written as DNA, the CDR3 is TGTGCCAGCGGACAGCCTACCCAAGAGACCCAGTACTTC. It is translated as CASGQPTQETQYF.

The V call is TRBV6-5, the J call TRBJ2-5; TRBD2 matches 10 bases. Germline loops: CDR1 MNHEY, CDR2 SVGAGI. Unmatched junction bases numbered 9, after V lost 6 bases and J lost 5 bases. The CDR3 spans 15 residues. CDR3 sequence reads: CASSPGAGLAETQYF. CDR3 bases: TGTGCCAGCAGCCCCGGGGCGGGACTAGCGGAGACCCAGTACTTC.

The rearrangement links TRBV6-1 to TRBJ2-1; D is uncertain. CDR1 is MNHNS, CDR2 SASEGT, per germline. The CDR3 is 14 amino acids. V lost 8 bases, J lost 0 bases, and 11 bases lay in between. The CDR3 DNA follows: TGTGCCAGCTACTCCAGGAGCTCCTACAATGAGCAGTTCTTC. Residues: CASYSRSSYNEQFF.

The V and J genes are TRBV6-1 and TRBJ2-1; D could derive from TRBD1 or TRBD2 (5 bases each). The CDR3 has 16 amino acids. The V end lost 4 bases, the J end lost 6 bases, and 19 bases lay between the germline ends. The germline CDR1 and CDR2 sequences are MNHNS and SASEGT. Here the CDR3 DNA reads TGTGCCAGCAGTGCCCAGACCCCATGGGGACCCAATGAGCAGTTCTTC. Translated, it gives CASSAQTPWGPNEQFF.

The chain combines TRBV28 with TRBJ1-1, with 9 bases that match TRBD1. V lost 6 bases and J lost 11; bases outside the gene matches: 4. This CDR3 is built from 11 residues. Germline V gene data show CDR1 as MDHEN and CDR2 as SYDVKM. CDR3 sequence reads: CASRRDRDAFF. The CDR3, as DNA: TGTGCCAGCAGACGGGACAGGGATGCTTTCTTT. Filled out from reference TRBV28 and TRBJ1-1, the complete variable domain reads DVKVTQSSRYLVKRTGEKVFLECVQDMDHENMFWYRQDPGLGLRLIYFSYDVKMKEKGDIPEGYSVSREKKERFSLILESASTNQTSMYLCASRRDRDAFFGQGTRLTVV.

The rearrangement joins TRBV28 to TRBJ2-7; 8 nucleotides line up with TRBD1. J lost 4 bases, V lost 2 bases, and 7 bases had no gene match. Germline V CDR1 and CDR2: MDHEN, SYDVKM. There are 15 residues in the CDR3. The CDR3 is CASSLGGQVFYEQYF. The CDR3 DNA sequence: TGTGCCAGCAGTTTAGGGGGACAGGTTTTTTACGAGCAGTACTTC.

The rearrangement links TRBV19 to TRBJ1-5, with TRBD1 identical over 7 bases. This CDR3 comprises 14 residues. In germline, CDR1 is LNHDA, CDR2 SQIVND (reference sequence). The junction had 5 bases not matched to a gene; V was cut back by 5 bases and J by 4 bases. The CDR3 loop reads CASSPTGQNQPQHF. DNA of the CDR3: TGTGCCAGTAGTCCGACGGGACAGAATCAGCCCCAGCATTTT.

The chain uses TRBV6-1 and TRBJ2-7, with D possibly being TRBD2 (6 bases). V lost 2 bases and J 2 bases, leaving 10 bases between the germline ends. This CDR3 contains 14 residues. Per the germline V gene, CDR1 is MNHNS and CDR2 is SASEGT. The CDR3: CASSEQWEAYEQYF. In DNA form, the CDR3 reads TGTGCCAGCAGTGAACAGTGGGAGGCCTACGAGCAGTACTTC.

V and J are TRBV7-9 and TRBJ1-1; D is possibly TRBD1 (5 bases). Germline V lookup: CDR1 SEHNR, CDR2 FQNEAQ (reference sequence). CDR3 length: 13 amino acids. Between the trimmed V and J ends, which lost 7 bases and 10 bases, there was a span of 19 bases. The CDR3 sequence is CASTDAGGRRAFF. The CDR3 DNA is TGTGCCAGCACCGATGCTGGGGGACGCAGAGCTTTCTTT.

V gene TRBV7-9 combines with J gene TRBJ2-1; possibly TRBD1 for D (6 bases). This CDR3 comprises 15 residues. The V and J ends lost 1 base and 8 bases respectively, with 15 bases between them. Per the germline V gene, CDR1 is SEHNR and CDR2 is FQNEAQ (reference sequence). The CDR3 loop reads CASSLVLGASDEQFF. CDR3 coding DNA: TGTGCCAGCAGCTTAGTCCTGGGGGCGTCGGATGAGCAGTTCTTC.

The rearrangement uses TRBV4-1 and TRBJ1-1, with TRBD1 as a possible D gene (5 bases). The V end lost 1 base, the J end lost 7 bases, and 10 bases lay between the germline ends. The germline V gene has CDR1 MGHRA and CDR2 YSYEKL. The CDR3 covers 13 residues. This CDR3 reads CASSQAQGDEAFF. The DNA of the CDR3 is TGCGCCAGCAGCCAAGCCCAGGGAGATGAAGCTTTCTTT.

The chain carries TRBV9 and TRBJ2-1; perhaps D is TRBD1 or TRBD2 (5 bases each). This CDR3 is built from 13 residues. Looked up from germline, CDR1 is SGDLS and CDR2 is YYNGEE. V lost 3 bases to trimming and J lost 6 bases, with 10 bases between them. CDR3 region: CASSATEGNEQFF. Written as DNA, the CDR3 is TGTGCCAGCAGCGCGACAGAGGGCAATGAGCAGTTCTTC.

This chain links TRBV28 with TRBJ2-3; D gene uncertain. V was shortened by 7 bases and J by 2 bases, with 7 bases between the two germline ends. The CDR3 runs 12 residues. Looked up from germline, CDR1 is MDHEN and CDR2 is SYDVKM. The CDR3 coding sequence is TGTGCCAGCATCGGGTACACAGATACGCAGTATTTT. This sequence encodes CASIGYTDTQYF.

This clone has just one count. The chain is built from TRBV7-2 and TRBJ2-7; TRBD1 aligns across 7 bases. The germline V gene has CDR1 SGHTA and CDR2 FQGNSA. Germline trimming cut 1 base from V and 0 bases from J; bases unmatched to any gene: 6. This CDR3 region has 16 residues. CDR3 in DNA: TGTGCCAGCAGCTTAGGGGCGACAGGGACCTCCTACGAGCAGTACTTC. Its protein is CASSLGATGTSYEQYF.

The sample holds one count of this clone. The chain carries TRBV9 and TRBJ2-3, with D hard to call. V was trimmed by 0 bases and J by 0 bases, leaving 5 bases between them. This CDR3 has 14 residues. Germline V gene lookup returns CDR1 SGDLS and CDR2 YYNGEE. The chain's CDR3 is CASSVETSTDTQYF. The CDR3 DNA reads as TGTGCCAGCAGCGTAGAGACTAGCACAGATACGCAGTATTTT.

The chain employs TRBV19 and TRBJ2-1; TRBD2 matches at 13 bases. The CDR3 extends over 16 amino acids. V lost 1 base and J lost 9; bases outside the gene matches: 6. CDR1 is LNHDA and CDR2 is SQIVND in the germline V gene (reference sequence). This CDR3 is CASSIGTSGRNSEQFF. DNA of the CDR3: TGTGCCAGTAGTATAGGGACTAGCGGGAGAAACAGTGAGCAGTTCTTC. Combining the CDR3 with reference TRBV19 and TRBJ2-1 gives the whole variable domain DGGITQSPKYLFRKEGQNVTLSCEQNLNHDAMYWYRQDPGQGLRLIYYSQIVNDFQKGDIAEGYSVSREKKESFPLTVTSAQKNPTAFYLCASSIGTSGRNSEQFFGPGTRLTVL.

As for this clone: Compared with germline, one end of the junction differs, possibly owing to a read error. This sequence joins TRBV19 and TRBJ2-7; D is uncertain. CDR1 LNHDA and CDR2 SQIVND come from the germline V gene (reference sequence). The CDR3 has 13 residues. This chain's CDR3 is CASGIKSTYEQYF. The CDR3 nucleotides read TGTGCCAGTGGTATAAAGTCGACCTACGAGCAGTACTTC.

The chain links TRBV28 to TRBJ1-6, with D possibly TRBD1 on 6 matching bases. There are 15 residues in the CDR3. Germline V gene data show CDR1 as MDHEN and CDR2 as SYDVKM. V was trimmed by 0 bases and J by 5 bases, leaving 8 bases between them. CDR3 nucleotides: TGTGCCAGCAGTTTATGGGGGGACAATAATTCACCCCTCCACTTT. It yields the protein CASSLWGDNNSPLHF.

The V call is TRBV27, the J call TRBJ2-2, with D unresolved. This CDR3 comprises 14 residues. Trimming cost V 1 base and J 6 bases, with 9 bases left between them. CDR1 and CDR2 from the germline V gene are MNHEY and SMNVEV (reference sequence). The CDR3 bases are TGTGCCAGCAGTTTATGGGGTTTCTCCGGGGAGCTGTTTTTT. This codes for CASSLWGFSGELFF.

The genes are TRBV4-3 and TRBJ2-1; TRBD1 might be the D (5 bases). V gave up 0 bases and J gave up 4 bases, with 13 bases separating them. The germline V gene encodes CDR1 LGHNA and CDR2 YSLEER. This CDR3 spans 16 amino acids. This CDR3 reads CASSQDPQALYNEQFF. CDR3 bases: TGCGCCAGCAGCCAAGACCCACAGGCCCTATACAATGAGCAGTTCTTC.

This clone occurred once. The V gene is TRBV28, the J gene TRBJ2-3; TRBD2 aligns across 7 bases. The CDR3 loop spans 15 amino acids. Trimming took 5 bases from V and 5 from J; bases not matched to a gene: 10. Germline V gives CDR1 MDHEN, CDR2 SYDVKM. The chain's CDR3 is CASSQLASIGDTQYF. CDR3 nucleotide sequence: TGTGCCAGCAGTCAACTAGCGTCCATTGGAGATACGCAGTATTTT.

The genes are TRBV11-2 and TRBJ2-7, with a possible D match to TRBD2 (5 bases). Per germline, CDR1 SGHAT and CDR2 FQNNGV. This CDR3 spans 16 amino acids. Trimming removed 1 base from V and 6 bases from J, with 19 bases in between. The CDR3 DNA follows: TGTGCCAGCAGCTTAGGTAGGGCGGACTTACTTGGCGAGCAGTACTTC. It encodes CASSLGRADLLGEQYF.